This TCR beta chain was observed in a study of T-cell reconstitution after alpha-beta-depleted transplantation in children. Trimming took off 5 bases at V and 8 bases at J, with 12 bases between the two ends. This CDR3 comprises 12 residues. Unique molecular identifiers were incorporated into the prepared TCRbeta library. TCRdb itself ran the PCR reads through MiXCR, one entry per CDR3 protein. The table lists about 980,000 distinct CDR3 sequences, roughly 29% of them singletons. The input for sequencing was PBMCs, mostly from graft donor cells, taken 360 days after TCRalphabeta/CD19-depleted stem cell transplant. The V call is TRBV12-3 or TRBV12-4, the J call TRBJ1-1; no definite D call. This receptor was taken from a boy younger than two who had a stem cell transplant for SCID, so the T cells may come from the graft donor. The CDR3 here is CASSLPVSEAFF. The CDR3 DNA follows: TGTGCCAGCAGTCTACCGGTTTCAGAAGCTTTCTTT.